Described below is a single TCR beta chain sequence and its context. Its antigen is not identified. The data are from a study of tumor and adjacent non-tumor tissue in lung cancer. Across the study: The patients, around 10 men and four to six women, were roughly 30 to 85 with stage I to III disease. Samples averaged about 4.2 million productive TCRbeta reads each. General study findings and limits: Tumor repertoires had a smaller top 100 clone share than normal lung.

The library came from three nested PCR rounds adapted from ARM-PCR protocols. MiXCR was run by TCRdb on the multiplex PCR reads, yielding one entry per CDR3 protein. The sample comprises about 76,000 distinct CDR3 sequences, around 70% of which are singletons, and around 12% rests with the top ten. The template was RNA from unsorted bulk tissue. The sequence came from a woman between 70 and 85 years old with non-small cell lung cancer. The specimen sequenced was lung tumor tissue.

The CDR3 spells CSVEDHDSPRDEQYF. Written as DNA, the CDR3 is TGCAGCGTTGAAGATCATGATTCGCCGCGTGATGAGCAGTACTTC. The J gene is TRBJ2-7, the V gene TRBV29-1; D call uncertain. The CDR3 extends over 15 amino acids. Per germline, CDR1 SQVTM and CDR2 ANQGSEA. Trimming took 0 bases from V and 7 from J, leaving 19 bases between them.